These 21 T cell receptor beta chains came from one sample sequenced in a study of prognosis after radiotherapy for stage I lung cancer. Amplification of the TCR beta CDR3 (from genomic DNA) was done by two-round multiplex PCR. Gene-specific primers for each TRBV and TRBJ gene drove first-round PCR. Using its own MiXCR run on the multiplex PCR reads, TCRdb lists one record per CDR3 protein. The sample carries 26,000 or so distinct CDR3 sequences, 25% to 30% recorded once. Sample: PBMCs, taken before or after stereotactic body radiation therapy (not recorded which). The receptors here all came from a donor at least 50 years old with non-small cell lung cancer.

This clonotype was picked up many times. In DNA form, the CDR3 reads TGTGCCAGCAGCCCTCAGGGAGCCACTGAAGCTTTCTTT. It yields the protein CASSPQGATEAFF. The chain recombines TRBV7-9 with TRBJ1-1; the D gene is possibly TRBD1 (5 bases). This CDR3 is built from 13 residues. Trimming removed 5 bases from V and 4 bases from J, with 11 bases in between. The germline V gene encodes CDR1 SEHNR and CDR2 FQNEAQ (reference sequence).

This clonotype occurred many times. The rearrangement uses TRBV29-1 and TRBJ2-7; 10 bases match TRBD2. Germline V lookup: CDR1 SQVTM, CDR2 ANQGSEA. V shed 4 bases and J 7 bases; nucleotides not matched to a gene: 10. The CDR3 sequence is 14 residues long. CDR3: CSVGGSGRREEQYF. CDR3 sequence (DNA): TGCAGCGTTGGAGGTAGCGGGAGGAGAGAGGAGCAGTACTTC.

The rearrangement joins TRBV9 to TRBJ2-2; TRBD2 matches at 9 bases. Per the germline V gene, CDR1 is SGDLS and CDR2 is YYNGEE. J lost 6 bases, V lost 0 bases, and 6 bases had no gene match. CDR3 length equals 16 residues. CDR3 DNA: TGTGCCAGCAGCGTAGTTGGTAGCGGGAGCCCCGGGGAGCTGTTTTTT. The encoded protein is CASSVVGSGSPGELFF.

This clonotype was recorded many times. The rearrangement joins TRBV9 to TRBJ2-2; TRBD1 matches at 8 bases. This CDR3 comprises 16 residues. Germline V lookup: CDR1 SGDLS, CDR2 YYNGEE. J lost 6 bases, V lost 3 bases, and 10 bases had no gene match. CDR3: CASSAPTGDFSGELFF. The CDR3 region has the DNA TGTGCCAGCAGCGCCCCGACAGGGGATTTCTCCGGGGAGCTGTTTTTT.

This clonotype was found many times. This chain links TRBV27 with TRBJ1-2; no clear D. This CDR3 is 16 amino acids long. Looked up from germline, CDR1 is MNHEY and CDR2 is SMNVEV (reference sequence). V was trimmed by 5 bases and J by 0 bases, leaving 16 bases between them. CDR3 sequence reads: CASSASWATPNYGYTF. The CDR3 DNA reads TGTGCCAGCAGTGCCAGCTGGGCCACCCCTAACTATGGCTACACCTTC.

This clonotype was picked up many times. Here the CDR3 DNA reads TGTGCCAGCAGCCTAATGGGACAGGGGATTCAGACCCAGTACTTC. Translated, it gives CASSLMGQGIQTQYF. The genes are TRBV7-8 and TRBJ2-5, with 10 bases that match TRBD1. Germline CDR1 SGHVS, CDR2 FQNEAQ. The CDR3 is made up of 15 amino acids. Unmatched junction bases numbered 9, after V lost 5 bases and J lost 6 bases.

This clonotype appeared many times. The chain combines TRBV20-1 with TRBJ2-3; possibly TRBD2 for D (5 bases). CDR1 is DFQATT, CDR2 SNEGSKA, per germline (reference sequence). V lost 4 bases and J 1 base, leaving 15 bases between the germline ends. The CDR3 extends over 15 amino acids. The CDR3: CSATSFGGGTDTQYF. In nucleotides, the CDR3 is TGCAGTGCTACCTCTTTCGGAGGCGGCACAGATACGCAGTATTTT.

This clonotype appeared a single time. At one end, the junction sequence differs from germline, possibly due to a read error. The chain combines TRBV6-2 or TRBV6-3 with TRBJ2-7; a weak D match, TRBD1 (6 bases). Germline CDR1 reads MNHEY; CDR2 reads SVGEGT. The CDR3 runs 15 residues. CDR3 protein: CANSSRIGGRNEQYF. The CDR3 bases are TGTGCCAACAGTAGCCGAATTGGGGGCAGAAACGAGCAGTACTTC.

This chain's CDR3 is CSASGGGQANQPQHF. CDR3 nucleotide sequence: TGCAGTGCTAGCGGCGGAGGACAGGCGAATCAGCCCCAGCATTTT. The chain joins TRBV20-1 to TRBJ1-5; 7 bases are a match to TRBD1. The CDR3 extends over 15 amino acids. CDR1 DFQATT and CDR2 SNEGSKA come from the germline V gene (reference sequence). V was clipped by 3 bases and J by 4 bases; unmatched bases: 9.

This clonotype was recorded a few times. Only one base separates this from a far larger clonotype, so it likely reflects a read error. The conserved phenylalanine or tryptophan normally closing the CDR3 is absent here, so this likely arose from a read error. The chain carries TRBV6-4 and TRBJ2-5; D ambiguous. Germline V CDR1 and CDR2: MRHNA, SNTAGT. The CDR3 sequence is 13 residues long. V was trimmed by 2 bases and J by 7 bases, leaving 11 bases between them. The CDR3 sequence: CASSDSFRGTQYL. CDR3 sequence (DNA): TGTGCCAGCAGTGACAGCTTCCGTGGGACCCAGTACCTC.

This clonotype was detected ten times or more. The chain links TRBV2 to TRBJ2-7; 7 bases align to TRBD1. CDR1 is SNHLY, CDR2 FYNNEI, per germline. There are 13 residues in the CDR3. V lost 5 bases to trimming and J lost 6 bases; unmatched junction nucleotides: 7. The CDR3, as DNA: TGTGCCAGCAGTTCTTTGACAGGGAGCGAGCAGTACTTC. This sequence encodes CASSSLTGSEQYF.

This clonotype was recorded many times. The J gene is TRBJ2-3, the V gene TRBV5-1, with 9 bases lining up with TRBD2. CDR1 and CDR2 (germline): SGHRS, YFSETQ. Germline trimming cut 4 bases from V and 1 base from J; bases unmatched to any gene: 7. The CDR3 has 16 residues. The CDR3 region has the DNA TGCGCCAGCAGCCGTGGGGCTAGCGGGGGCACAGATACGCAGTATTTT. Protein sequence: CASSRGASGGTDTQYF. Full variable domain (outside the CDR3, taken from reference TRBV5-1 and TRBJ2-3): KAGVTQTPRYLIKTRGQQVTLSCSPISGHRSVSWYQQTPGQGLQFLFEYFSETQRNKGNFPGRFSGRQFSNSRSEMNVSTLELGDSALYLCASSRGASGGTDTQYFGPGTRLTVL.

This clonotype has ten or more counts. In DNA form, the CDR3 reads TGTGCCAGCAGGACTAGCGCATTCTACGAGCAGTACTTC. This codes for CASRTSAFYEQYF. The chain carries TRBV6-1 and TRBJ2-7, with 8 bases that match TRBD2. The germline V gene encodes CDR1 MNHNS and CDR2 SASEGT. The CDR3 is 13 amino acids. Unmatched junction bases numbered 4, after V lost 6 bases and J lost 3 bases.

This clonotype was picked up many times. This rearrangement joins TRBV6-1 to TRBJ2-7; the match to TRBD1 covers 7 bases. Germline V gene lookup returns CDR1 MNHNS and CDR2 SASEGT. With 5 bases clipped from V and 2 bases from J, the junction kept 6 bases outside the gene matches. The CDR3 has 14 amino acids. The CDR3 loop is CASSRNRGPYEQYF. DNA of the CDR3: TGTGCCAGCAGTCGAAACAGGGGACCCTACGAGCAGTACTTC.

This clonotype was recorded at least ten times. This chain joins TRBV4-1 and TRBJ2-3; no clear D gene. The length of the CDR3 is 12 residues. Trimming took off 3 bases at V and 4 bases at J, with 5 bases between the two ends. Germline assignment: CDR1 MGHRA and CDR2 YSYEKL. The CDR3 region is CASSQSPDTQYF. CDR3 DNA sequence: TGCGCCAGCAGCCAGAGCCCAGATACGCAGTATTTT.

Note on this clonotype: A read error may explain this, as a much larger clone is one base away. CDR3 sequence reads: CASSPGQGLTKNIQYF. For the CDR3, the DNA is TGTGCCAGCAGTCCCGGACAGGGACTAACCAAAAACATTCAGTACTTC. This chain links TRBV27 with TRBJ2-4; perhaps TRBD1 as D (8 bases). Germline CDR1 and CDR2: MNHEY and SMNVEV (reference sequence). V was clipped by 5 bases and J by 2 bases, with 16 bases between them. This CDR3 has 16 amino acids.

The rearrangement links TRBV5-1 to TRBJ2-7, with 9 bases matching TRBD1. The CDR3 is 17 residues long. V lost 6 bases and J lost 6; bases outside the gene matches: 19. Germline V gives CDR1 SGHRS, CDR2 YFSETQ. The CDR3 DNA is TGCGCCAGCACCAACGCTCGGCTGGGACAGGGTGCCCCCGAGCAGTACTTC. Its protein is CASTNARLGQGAPEQYF.

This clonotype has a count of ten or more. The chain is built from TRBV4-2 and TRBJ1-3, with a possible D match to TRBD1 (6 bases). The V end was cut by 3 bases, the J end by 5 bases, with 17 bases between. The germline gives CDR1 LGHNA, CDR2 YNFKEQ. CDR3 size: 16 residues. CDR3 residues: CASSQSIGQGRNTIYF. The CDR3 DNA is TGTGCCAGCAGCCAGTCAATCGGGCAGGGGAGAAACACCATATATTTT.

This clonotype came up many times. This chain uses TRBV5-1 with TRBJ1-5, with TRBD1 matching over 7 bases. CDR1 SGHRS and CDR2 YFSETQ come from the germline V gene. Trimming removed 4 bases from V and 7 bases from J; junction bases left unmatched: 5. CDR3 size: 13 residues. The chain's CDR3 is CASSLDREQPQHF. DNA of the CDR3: TGCGCCAGCAGCCTCGACAGGGAACAGCCCCAGCATTTT. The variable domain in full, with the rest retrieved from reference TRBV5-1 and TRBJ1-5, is KAGVTQTPRYLIKTRGQQVTLSCSPISGHRSVSWYQQTPGQGLQFLFEYFSETQRNKGNFPGRFSGRQFSNSRSEMNVSTLELGDSALYLCASSLDREQPQHFGDGTRLSIL.

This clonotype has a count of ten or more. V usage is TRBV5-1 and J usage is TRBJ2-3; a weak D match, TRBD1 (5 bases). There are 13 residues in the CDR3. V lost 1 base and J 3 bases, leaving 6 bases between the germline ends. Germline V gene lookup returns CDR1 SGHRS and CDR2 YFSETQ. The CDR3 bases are TGCGCCAGCAGCTTGCGGACAACAGATACGCAGTATTTT. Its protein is CASSLRTTDTQYF.

In nucleotides, the CDR3 is TGCGCCAGCGTTCGGGGCGGTAGCGGAGCAGATACGCAGTATTTT. Its translation is CASVRGGSGADTQYF. J is TRBJ2-3 and V is TRBV5-1, with a tentative D call TRBD2 (6 bases). This CDR3 is built from 15 residues. V lost 7 bases to trimming and J lost 4 bases, with 19 bases between them. The germline V gene has CDR1 SGHRS and CDR2 YFSETQ.